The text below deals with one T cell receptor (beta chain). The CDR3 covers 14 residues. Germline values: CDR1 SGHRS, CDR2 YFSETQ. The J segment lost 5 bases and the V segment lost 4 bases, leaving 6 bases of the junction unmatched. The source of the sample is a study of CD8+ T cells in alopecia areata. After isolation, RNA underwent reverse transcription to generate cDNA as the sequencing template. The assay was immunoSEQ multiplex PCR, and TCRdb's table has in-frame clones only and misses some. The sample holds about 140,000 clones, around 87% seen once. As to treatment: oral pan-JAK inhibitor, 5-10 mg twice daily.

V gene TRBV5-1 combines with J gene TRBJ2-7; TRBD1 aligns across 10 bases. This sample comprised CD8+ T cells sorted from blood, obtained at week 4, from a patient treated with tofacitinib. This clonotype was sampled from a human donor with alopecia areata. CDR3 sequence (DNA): TGCGCCAGCAGCCTGGGGACAGGGGTTGACGAGCAGTACTTC. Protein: CASSLGTGVDEQYF.